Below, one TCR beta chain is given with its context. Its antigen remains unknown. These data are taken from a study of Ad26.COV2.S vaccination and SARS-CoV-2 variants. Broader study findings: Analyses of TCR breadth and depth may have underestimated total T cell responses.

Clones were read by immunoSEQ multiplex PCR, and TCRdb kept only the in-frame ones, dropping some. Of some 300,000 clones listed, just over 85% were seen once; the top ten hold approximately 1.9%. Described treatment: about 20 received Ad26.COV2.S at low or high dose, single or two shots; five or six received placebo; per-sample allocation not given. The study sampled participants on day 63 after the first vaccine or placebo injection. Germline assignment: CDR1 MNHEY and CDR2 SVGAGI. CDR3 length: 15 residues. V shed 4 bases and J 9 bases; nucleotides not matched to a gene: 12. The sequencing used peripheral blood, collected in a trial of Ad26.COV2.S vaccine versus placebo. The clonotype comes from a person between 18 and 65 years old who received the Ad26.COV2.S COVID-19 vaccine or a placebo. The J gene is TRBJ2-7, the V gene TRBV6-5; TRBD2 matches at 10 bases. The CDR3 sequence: CASSSPGLAGERQYF. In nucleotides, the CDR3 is TGTGCCAGCAGTTCCCCCGGGCTAGCGGGGGAGAGGCAGTACTTC.